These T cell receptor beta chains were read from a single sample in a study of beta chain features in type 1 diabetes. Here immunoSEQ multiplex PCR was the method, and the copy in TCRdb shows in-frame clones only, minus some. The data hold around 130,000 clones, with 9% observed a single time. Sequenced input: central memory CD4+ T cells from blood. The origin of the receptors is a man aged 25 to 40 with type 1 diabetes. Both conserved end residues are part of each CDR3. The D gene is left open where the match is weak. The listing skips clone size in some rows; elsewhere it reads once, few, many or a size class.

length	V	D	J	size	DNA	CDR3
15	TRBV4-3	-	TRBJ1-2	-	TGCGCCAGCAGCCAAGGGGCCTTAGAAGAAAGGGGCTACACCTTC	CASSQGALEERGYTF
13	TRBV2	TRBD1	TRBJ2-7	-	TGTGCCAGCAGGAGGGGGCTCTCCTACGAGCAGTACTTC	CASRRGLSYEQYF
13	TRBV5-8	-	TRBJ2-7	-	TGTGCCAGCAGCTTTAATATACTCTACGAGCAGTACTTC	CASSFNILYEQYF
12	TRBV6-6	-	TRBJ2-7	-	TGTGCCAGCAGGACCGACAGATACGAGCAGTACTTC	CASRTDRYEQYF
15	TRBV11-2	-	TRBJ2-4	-	TGTGCCAGCAGCCGGGAAACTTTAGCCAAAAACATTCAGTACTTC	CASSRETLAKNIQYF
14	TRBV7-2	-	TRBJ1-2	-	TGTGCCAGCAGCTTAGGGCCAGGGCACGGGGGCTACACCTTC	CASSLGPGHGGYTF
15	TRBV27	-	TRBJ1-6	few	TGTGCCAGCAGTTTGTTGACACCTCATAATTCACCCCTCCACTTT	CASSLLTPHNSPLHF
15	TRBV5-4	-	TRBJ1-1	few	TGTGCCAGCAGCTTGGCCGGGGGGCCGAACACTGAAGCTTTCTTT	CASSLAGGPNTEAFF
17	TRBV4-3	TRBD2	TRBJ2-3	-	TGCGCCAGCAGCCAGGTTATGGTAGCGGGGAGGACAGATACGCAGTATTTT	CASSQVMVAGRTDTQYF
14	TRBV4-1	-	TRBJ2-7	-	TGCGCCAGCAGCCAAGACCACAGAACCTACGAGCAGTACTTC	CASSQDHRTYEQYF
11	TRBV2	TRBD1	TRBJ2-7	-	TGTGCCAGCAGTTATGACAGGGTAAAGTACTTC	CASSYDRVKYF
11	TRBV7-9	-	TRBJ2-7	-	TGTGCCAGCAGCTGGTTCGGCGAGCAGTACTTC	CASSWFGEQYF
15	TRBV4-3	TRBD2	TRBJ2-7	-	TGCGCCAGCAGCCAAAGTCTAGCGGGGGCCTACGAGCAGTACTTC	CASSQSLAGAYEQYF
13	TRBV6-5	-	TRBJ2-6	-	TGTGCCAGCAGTCAGGCTGGGGCCAACGTCCTGACTTTC	CASSQAGANVLTF
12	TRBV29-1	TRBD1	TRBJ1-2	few	TGCAGCGTTATCGGGACAGCCTATGGCTACACCTTC	CSVIGTAYGYTF
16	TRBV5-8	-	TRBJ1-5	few	TGTGCCAGCAGCTTGGGACAGGCATATAGCAATCAGCCCCAGCATTTT	CASSLGQAYSNQPQHF
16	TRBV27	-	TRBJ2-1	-	TGTGCCAGCAGTTTATCTTCGAGCGCTGCCCACAATGAGCAGTTCTTC	CASSLSSSAAHNEQFF
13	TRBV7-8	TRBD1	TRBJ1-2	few	TGTGCCAGCAGCACTGGACAGGGCTATGGCTACACCTTC	CASSTGQGYGYTF
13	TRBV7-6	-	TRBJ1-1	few	TGTGCCAGCAGCGTAACGGGGGGAACTGAAGCTTTCTTT	CASSVTGGTEAFF
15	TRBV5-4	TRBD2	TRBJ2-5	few	TGTGCCAGCAGCTACTTTAGCGGGGGACAAGAGACCCAGTACTTC	CASSYFSGGQETQYF
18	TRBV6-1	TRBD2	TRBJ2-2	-	TGTGCCAGCAGTGAAGCGCCCCCGGGACTAACCGTGACCGGGGAGCTGTTTTTT	CASSEAPPGLTVTGELFF
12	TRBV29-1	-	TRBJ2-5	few	TGCAGCGTTCTACTAGCACAAGAGACCCAGTACTTC	CSVLLAQETQYF
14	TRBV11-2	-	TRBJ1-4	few	TGTGCCAGCAGCTTAGTACGGGGACTGGGAAAACTGTTTTTT	CASSLVRGLGKLFF
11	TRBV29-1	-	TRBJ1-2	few	TGCAGCGTTGAAGAGGGAGATGGCTACACCTTC	CSVEEGDGYTF